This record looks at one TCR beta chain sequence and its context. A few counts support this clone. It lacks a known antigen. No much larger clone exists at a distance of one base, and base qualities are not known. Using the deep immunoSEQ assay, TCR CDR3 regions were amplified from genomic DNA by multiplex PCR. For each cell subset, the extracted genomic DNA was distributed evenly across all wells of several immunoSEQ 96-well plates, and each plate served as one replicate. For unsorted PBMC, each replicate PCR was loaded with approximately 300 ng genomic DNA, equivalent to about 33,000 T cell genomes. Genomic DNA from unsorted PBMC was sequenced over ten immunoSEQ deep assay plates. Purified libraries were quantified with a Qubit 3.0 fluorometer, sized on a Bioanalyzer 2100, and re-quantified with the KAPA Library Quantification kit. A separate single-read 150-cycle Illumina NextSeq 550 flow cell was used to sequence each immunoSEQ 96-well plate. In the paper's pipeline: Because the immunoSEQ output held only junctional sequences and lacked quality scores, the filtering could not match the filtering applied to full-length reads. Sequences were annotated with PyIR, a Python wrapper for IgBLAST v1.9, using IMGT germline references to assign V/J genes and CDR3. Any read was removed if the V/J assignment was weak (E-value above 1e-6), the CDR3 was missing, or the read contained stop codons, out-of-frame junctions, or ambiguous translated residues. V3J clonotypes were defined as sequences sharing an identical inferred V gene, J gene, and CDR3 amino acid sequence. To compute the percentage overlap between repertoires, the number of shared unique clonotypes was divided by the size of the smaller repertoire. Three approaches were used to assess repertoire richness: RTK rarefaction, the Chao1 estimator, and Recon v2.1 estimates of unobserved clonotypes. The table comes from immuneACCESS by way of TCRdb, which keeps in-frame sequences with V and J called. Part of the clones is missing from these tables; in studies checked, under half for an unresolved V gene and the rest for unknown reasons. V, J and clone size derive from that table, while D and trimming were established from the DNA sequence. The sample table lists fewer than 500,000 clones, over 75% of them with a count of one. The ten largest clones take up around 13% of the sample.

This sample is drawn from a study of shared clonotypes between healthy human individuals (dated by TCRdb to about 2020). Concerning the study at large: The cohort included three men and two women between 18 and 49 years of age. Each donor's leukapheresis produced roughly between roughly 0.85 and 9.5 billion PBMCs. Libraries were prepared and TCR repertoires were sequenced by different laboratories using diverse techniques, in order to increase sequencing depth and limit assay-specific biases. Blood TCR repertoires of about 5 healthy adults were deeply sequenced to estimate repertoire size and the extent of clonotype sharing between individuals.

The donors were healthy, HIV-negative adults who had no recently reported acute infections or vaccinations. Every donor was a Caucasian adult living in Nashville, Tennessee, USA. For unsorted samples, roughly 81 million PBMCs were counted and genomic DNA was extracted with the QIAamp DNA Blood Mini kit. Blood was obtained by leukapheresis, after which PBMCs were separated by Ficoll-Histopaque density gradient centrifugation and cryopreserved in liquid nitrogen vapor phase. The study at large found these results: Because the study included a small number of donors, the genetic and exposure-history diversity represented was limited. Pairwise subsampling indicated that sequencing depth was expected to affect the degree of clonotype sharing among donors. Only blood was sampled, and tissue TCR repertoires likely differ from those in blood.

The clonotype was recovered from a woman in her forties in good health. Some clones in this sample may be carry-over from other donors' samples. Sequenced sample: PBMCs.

The CDR3 protein sequence reads: CASVRQNGYTF. The DNA is TGTGCCTCCGTTCGACAGAATGGCTACACCTTC. The chain uses TRBV30 and TRBJ1-2; the D gene is perhaps TRBD1, from 5 matching bases. The CDR3 runs 11 residues from the cysteine to the phenylalanine. Solely the CDR3 DNA is kept, with 33 bases framed from the first base. CDR1 is given as GTSNPN and CDR2 as SVGIG, both from the germline V gene (reference sequence). V and J are truncated by 7 bases and 6 bases respectively, leaving an intervening sequence of 12 bases.